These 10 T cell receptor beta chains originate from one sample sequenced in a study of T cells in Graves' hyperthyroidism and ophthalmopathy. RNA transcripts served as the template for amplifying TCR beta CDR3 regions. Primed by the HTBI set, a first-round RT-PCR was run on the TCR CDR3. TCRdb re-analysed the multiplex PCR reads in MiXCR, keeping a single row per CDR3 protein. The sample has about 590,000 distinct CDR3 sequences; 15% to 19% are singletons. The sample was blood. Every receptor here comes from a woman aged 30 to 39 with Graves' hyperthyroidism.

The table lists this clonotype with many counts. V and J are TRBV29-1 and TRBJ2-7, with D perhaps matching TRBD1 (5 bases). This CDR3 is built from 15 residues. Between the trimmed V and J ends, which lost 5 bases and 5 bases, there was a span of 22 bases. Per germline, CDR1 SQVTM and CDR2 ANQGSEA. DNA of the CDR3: TGCAGCGTTCGTCTGTTGGCAGGGTGGGGCCACGAGCAGTACTTC. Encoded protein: CSVRLLAGWGHEQYF.

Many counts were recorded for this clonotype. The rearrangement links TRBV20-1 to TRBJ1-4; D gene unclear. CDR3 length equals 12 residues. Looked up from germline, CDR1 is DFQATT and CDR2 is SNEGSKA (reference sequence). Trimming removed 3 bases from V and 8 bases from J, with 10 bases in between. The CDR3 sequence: CSARGGYEKLFF. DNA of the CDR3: TGCAGTGCTAGGGGTGGTTACGAAAAACTGTTTTTT.

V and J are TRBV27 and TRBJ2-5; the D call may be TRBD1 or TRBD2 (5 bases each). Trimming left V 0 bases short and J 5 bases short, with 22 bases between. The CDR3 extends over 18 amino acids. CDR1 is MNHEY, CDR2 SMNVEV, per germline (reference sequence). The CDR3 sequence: CASSLSGPEAVEGETQYF. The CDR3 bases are TGTGCCAGCAGTTTATCGGGGCCTGAAGCGGTCGAGGGGGAGACCCAGTACTTC.

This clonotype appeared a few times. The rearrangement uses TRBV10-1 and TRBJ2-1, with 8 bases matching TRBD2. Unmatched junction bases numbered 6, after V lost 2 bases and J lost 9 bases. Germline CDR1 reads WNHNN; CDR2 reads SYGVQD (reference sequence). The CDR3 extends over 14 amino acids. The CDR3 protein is CASSERGLGAEQFF. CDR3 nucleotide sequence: TGCGCCAGCAGTGAGAGGGGACTAGGGGCTGAGCAGTTCTTC.

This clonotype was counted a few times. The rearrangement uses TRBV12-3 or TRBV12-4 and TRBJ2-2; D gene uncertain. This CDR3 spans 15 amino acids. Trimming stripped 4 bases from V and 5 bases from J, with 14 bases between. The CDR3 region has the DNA TGTGCCAGCAGTTCACGTACCCAAGGGACCGGGGAGCTGTTTTTT. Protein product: CASSSRTQGTGELFF.

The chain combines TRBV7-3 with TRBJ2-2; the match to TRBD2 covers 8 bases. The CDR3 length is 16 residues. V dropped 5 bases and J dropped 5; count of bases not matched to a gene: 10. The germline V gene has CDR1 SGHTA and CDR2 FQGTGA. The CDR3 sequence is CASSLSGSGVTGELFF. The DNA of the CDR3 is TGTGCCAGCAGCCTCAGCGGGAGCGGAGTTACCGGGGAGCTGTTTTTT.

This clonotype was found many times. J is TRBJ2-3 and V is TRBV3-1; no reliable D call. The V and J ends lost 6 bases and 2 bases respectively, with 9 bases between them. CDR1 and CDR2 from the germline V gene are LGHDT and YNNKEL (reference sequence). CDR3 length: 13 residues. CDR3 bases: TGTGCCAGCAGATCCAGCGACACAGATACGCAGTATTTT. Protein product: CASRSSDTDTQYF.

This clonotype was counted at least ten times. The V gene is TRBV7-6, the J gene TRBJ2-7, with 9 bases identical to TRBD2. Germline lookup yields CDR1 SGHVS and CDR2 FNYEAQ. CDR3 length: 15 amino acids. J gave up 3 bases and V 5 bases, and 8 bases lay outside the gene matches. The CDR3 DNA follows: TGTGCCAGCAGCCGACTAGCGGAACTGAACTACGAGCAGTACTTC. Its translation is CASSRLAELNYEQYF.

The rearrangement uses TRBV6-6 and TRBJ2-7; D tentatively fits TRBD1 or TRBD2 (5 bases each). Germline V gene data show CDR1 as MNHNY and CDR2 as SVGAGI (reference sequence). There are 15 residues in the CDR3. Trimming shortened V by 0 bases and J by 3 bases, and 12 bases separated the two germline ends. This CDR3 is CASSYSRGPFYEQYF. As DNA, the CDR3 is TGTGCCAGCAGTTACTCGAGGGGCCCATTCTACGAGCAGTACTTC.

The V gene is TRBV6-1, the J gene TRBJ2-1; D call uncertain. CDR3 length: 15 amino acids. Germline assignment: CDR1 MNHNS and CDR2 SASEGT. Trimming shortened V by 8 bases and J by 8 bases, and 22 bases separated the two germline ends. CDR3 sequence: CASRPLGLVRYEQFF. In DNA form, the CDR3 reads TGTGCCAGCCGCCCTCTTGGGCTCGTTAGGTATGAGCAGTTCTTC.